A single sample gave rise to the 14 T cell receptor beta chains below, sequenced in a study of shared clonotypes between healthy human individuals (dated by TCRdb to between 2020 and 2021). CD8 naive samples were CD45RO-negative cells positively selected for CCR7, giving a CD45RA+CCR7+ population that excluded TemRA cells. Preparation of the library involved the immunoSEQ multiplex PCR assay. Drawn from immuneACCESS, this table holds only the in-frame rearrangements with V and J called that TCRdb kept. Clones are partly lost; checked studies trace under half to an unresolved V gene and leave the rest unexplained. In this sample the table shows some 2.1 million clones, roughly 93% of which occur a single time. The ten top clones hold around 1.7% of the sample. Sequenced sample: naive CD8+ T cells from PBMCs. The meaning of the sample's cell subset or site label: CD45RA+CCR7+. The receptors shown here come from a man younger than 30 in good health. Some clones in this sample may be carry-over from other donors' samples.

V is TRBV28 and J is TRBJ2-5; D uncertain. The ends were cut back, 8 bases at V and 4 bases at J, with 17 bases in the middle. This CDR3 spans 14 amino acids. In germline, CDR1 is MDHEN, CDR2 SYDVKM. The CDR3 loop is CASGHMFSRETQYF. Written as DNA, the CDR3 is TGTGCCAGCGGCCACATGTTTTCGAGAGAGACCCAGTACTTC.

DNA for the CDR3: TGTGCCAGCAGCATGTACCAAGAGACCCAGTACTTC. It specifies CASSMYQETQYF. The rearrangement uses TRBV7-9 and TRBJ2-5; D gene ambiguous. This CDR3 has 12 amino acids. The germline V and J ends were trimmed by 5 bases and 0 bases, with 4 bases remaining between them. Germline V gene lookup returns CDR1 SEHNR and CDR2 FQNEAQ (reference sequence).

The gene calls are TRBV20-1 and TRBJ2-7, with D uncertain. Between the trimmed V and J ends, which lost 6 bases and 2 bases, there was a span of 8 bases. This CDR3 is built from 11 residues. From germline, CDR1 is DFQATT and CDR2 SNEGSKA (reference sequence). CDR3 nucleotides: TGCAGTGCGAGTTATACCTACGAGCAGTACTTC. Protein: CSASYTYEQYF.

Of note for this clone: The same CDR3 can be traced to other DNA sequences in this sample. The rearrangement uses TRBV4-1 and TRBJ1-2, with 7 bases lining up with TRBD1. The germline V gene encodes CDR1 MGHRA and CDR2 YSYEKL. The CDR3 sequence is 14 residues long. Trimming removed 4 bases from V and 2 bases from J; junction bases left unmatched: 4. CDR3 in amino acids: CASSPRTGNYGYTF. The CDR3, as DNA: TGCGCCAGCAGCCCACGGACAGGCAACTATGGCTACACCTTC.

The chain combines TRBV9 with TRBJ1-4; D is undetermined. The V end was cut by 3 bases, the J end by 8 bases, with 11 bases between. The CDR3 length is 13 residues. Germline lookup yields CDR1 SGDLS and CDR2 YYNGEE. CDR3 sequence reads: CASSAAPAEKLFF. DNA of the CDR3: TGTGCCAGCAGCGCCGCACCGGCGGAAAAACTGTTTTTT. Together with reference TRBV9 and TRBJ1-4, the CDR3 gives the full variable domain: DSGVTQTPKHLITATGQRVTLRCSPRSGDLSVYWYQQSLDQGLQFLIQYYNGEERAKGNILERFSAQQFPDLHSELNLSSLELGDSALYFCASSAAPAEKLFFGSGTQLSVL.

The chain employs TRBV4-1 and TRBJ2-5; no clear D gene. V was pared by 1 base and J by 5 bases, with 11 bases between. CDR3 length: 14 amino acids. Germline CDR1 reads MGHRA; CDR2 reads YSYEKL. The CDR3 loop reads CASSQGRGRETQYF. In DNA, the CDR3 is TGCGCCAGCAGCCAAGGTCGAGGTCGGGAGACCCAGTACTTC.

Concerning this clone itself: The sample contains more than one DNA sequence encoding this CDR3. The rearrangement joins TRBV27 to TRBJ2-2; no reliable D call. In germline, CDR1 is MNHEY, CDR2 SMNVEV (reference sequence). The V end was cut by 5 bases, the J end by 1 base, with 5 bases between. The CDR3 totals 13 residues. CDR3 nucleotide sequence: TGTGCCAGCAGTCCTCTGAACACCGGGGAGCTGTTTTTT. Translation gives CASSPLNTGELFF.

The genes are TRBV27 and TRBJ1-3; 8 bases are a match to TRBD1. V was clipped by 6 bases and J by 0 bases; unmatched bases: 1. The CDR3 runs to 14 residues. Germline-derived CDR1 and CDR2 are MNHEY and SMNVEV (reference sequence). In nucleotides, the CDR3 is TGTGCCAGCAGGGACAGGGTCTCTGGAAACACCATATATTTT. Its protein is CASRDRVSGNTIYF.

V is TRBV27 and J is TRBJ1-5; D not resolved. CDR3 length: 14 amino acids. V was cut by 7 bases and J by 5 bases, with 15 bases left in between. CDR1 MNHEY and CDR2 SMNVEV come from the germline V gene (reference sequence). The DNA for the CDR3 is TGTGCCAGCACCACCCTCGGAGGCGATCAGCCCCAGCATTTT. Amino acid sequence: CASTTLGGDQPQHF.

A word on this clone: Different DNA sequences within this sample yield the same CDR3. The chain uses TRBV27 and TRBJ2-5; D is ambiguous. Germline V gene data show CDR1 as MNHEY and CDR2 as SMNVEV (reference sequence). The CDR3 contains 10 residues. V lost 6 bases to trimming and J lost 4 bases, with 3 bases between them. The CDR3 DNA is TGTGCCAGCAGAGGAGAGACCCAGTACTTC. It is translated as CASRGETQYF.

The chain recombines TRBV19 with TRBJ2-6, with D uncertain. The CDR3 has 15 amino acids. Germline V CDR1 and CDR2: LNHDA, SQIVND (reference sequence). V lost 3 bases and J lost 2, with 8 bases in between. The CDR3 sequence is CASSMSRTGANVLTF. The CDR3 DNA reads as TGTGCCAGTAGTATGTCGCGTACTGGGGCCAACGTCCTGACTTTC.

Note on this clone: Other DNA sequences within the sample encode an identical CDR3. CDR3: CASSLAGGRYEQYF. CDR3 in DNA: TGTGCCAGCAGCTTAGCGGGAGGGCGCTACGAGCAGTACTTC. The V call is TRBV28, the J call TRBJ2-7, with TRBD2 matching 11 bases. Trimming at V came to 6 bases and at J to 3 bases, leaving 4 bases not matched to a gene. Germline loops: CDR1 MDHEN, CDR2 SYDVKM. The CDR3 length is 14 residues.

This clone was detected only once. Other nucleotide sequences in the sample specify the same CDR3. The chain is built from TRBV19 and TRBJ2-7; D not certain. The CDR3 runs 14 residues. Trimming removed 1 base at V and 0 bases at J, with 7 bases between. Germline loops: CDR1 LNHDA, CDR2 SQIVND (reference sequence). For the CDR3, the DNA is TGTGCCAGTAGTATAGTCGGCGCCTCCTACGAGCAGTACTTC. Amino acids: CASSIVGASYEQYF.

In nucleotides, the CDR3 is TGCGCCAGCAGTCAATCGGAGGACAGGAAGAATTTGTCCTACGAGCAGTACTTC. Translating it yields CASSQSEDRKNLSYEQYF. The chain links TRBV23-1 to TRBJ2-7, with TRBD1 matching 7 bases. TRBV23-1 is an open reading frame, and its role is uncertain. The J segment lost 1 base and the V segment lost 0 bases, leaving 12 bases of the junction unmatched. This CDR3 has 18 amino acids.